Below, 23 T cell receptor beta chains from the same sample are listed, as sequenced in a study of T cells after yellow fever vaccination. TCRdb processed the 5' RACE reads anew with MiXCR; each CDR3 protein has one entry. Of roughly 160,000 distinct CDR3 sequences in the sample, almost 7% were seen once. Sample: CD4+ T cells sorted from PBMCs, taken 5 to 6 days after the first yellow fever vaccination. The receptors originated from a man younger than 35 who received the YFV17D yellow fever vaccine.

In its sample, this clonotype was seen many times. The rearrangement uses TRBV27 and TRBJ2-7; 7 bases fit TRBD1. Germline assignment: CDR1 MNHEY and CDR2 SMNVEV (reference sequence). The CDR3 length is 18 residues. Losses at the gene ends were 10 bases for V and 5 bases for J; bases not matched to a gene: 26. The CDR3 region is CATRTPEQRGGFRHEQYV. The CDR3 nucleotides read TGTGCCACCCGTACCCCTGAGCAACGAGGGGGCTTTCGACACGAGCAGTACGTC.

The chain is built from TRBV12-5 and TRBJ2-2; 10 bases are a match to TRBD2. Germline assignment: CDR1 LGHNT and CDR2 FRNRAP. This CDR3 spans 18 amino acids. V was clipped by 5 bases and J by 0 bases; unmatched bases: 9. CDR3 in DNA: TGTGCTAGTGGTCCACAATGGACTAGCGGAGCGAACACCGGGGAGCTGTTTTTT. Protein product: CASGPQWTSGANTGELFF.

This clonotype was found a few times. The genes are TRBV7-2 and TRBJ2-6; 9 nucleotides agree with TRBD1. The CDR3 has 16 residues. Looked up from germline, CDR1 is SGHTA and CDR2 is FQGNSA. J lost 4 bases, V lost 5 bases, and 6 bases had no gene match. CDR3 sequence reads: CASSQQGASGANVLTF. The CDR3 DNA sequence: TGTGCCAGCAGCCAACAGGGGGCGAGCGGGGCCAACGTCCTGACTTTC.

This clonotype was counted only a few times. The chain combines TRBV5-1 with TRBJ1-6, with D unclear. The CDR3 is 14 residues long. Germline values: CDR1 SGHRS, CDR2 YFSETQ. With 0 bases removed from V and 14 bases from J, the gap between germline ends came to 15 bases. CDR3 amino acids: CASSLAGGARALHF. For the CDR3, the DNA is TGCGCCAGCAGCTTGGCCGGAGGTGCACGAGCCCTCCACTTT.

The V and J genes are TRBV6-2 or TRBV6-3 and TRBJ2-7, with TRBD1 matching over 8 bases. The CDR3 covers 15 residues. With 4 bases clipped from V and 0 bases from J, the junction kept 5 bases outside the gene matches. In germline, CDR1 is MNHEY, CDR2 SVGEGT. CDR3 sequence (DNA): TGTGCCAGCAGTTCCCCGGGGACAGGCTCCTACGAGCAGTACTTC. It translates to CASSSPGTGSYEQYF.

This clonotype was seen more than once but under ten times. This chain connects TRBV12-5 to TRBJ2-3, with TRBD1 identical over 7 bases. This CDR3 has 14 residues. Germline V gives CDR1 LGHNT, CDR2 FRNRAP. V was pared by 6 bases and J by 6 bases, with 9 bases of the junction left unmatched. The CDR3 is CASGLDRIPDTQYF. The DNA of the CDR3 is TGTGCTAGTGGCCTGGACAGGATTCCTGATACGCAGTATTTT.

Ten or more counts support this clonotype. The CDR3 loop is CASSWTSGGAYEQYF. CDR3 nucleotide sequence: TGCGCCAGCAGCTGGACTAGCGGGGGGGCGTACGAGCAGTACTTC. The chain uses TRBV5-1 and TRBJ2-7, with 15 bases aligning to TRBD2. The V gene's germline CDR1 is SGHRS and CDR2 YFSETQ. V was clipped by 3 bases and J by 4 bases; unmatched bases: 2. There are 15 residues in the CDR3.

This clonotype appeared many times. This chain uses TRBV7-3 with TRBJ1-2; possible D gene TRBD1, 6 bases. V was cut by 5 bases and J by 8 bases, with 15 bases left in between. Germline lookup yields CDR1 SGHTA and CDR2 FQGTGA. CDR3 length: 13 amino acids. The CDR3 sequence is CASSQGGGAGYTF. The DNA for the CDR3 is TGTGCCAGCAGCCAAGGTGGGGGCGCGGGCTACACCTTC.

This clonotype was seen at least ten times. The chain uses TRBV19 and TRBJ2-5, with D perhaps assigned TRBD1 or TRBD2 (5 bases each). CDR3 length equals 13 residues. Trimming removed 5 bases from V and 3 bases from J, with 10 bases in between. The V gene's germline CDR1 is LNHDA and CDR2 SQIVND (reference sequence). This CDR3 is CASSRDPEETQYF. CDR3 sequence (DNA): TGTGCCAGTAGTCGGGACCCCGAAGAGACCCAGTACTTC.

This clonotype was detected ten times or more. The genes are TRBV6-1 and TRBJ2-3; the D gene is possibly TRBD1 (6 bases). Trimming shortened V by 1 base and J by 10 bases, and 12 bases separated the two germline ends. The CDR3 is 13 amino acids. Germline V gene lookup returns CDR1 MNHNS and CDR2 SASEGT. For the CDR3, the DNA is TGTGCCAGCAGTGAAGACGTCAGGGGATCGCAGTATTTT. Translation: CASSEDVRGSQYF.

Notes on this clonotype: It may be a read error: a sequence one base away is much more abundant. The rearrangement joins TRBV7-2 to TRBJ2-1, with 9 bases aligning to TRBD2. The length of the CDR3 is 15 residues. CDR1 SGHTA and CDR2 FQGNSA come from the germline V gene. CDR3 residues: CANSFSGTSPNEQFF. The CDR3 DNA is TGTGCCAACAGCTTTAGCGGGACTAGCCCCAATGAGCAGTTCTTC.

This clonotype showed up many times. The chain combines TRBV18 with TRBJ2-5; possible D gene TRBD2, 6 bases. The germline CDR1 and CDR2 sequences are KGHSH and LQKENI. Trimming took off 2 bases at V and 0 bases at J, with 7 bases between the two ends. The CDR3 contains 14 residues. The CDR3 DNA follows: TGTGCCAGCTCACCAGCGGGGAACCAAGAGACCCAGTACTTC. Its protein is CASSPAGNQETQYF.

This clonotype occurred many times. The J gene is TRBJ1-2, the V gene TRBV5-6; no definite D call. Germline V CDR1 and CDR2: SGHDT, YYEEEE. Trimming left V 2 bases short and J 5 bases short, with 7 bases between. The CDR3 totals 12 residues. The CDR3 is CASSLTVYGYTF. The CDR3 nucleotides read TGTGCCAGCAGCTTAACCGTATATGGCTACACCTTC.

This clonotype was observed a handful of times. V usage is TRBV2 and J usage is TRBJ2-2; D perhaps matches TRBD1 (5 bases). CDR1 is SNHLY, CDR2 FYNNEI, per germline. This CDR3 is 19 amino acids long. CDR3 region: CTFKIYRFQGVLFTGELFF. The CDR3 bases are TGTACCTTCAAAATTTACAGGTTTCAAGGGGTGCTATTCACCGGGGAGCTGTTTTTT.

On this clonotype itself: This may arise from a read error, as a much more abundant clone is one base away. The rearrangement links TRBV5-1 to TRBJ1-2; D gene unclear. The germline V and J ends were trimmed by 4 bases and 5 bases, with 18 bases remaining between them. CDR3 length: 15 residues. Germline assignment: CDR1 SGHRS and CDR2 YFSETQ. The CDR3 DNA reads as TGCGCCAGCAGCCTAGAGAGGCTCAGCGAGTATGGCTACACCTTC. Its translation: CASSLERLSEYGYTF.

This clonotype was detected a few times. As DNA, the CDR3 is TGCGCCAGCAGCTTGGAAGGGACACAAGAGACTGAAGCTTTCTTT. Its translation is CASSLEGTQETEAFF. The chain couples TRBV5-1 to TRBJ1-1, with D perhaps TRBD1 (6 bases). Trimming shortened V by 0 bases and J by 5 bases, and 14 bases separated the two germline ends. This CDR3 region has 15 residues. Germline loops: CDR1 SGHRS, CDR2 YFSETQ. Complete variable domain (other parts from reference TRBV5-1 and TRBJ1-1): KAGVTQTPRYLIKTRGQQVTLSCSPISGHRSVSWYQQTPGQGLQFLFEYFSETQRNKGNFPGRFSGRQFSNSRSEMNVSTLELGDSALYLCASSLEGTQETEAFFGQGTRLTVV.

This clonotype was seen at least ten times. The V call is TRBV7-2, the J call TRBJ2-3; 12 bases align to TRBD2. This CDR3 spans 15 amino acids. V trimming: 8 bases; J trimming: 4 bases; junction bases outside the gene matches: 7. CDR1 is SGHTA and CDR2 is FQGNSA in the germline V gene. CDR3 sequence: CASGARLAGADTQYF. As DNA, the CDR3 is TGTGCCAGCGGGGCCCGACTAGCGGGGGCAGATACGCAGTATTTT.

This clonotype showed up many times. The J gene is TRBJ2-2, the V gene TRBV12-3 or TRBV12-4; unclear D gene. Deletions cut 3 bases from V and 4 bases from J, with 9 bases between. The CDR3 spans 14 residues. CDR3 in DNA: TGTGCCAGCAGTTTTTGGGGTTTCACCGGGGAGCTGTTTTTT. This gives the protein CASSFWGFTGELFF.

The CDR3 DNA is TGTGCCACCAGCAGAGATTCTGGCGAGCAGTACTTC. Translating gives CATSRDSGEQYF. This rearrangement joins TRBV15 to TRBJ2-7; D is unresolved. Germline CDR1 reads LNHNV; CDR2 reads YYDKDF (reference sequence). V lost 0 bases and J lost 6, with 6 bases in between. This CDR3 contains 12 residues.

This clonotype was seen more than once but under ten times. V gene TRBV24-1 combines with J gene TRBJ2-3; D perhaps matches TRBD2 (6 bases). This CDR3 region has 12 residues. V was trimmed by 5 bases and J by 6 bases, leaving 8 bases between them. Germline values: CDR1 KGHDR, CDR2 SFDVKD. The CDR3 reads CATSGREDTQYF. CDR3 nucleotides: TGTGCCACCAGTGGCCGGGAGGATACGCAGTATTTT.

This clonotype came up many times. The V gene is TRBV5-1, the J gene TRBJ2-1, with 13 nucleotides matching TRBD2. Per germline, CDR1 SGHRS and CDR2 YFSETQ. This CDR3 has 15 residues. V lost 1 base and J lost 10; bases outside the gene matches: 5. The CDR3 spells CASSLSWTSGGEQFF. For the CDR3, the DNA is TGCGCCAGCAGCTTGTCCTGGACTAGCGGGGGCGAGCAGTTCTTC.

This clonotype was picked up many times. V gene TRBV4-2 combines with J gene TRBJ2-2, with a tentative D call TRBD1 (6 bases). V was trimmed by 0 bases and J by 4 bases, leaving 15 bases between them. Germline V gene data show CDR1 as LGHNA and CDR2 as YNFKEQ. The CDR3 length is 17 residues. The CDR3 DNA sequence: TGTGCCAGCAGCCAAGATACGCTGGGGGCGGGCACCGGGGAGCTGTTTTTT. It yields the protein CASSQDTLGAGTGELFF.

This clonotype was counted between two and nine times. For the CDR3, the DNA is TGTGCCAGCAGCTTCGGAGGGGGGTACTCTGGAAACACCATATATTTT. Amino acid sequence: CASSFGGGYSGNTIYF. This chain uses TRBV11-3 with TRBJ1-3, with D perhaps matching TRBD1 (6 bases). Trimming pared 3 bases from V and 0 bases from J, leaving 12 bases between. Per the germline V gene, CDR1 is SGHNT and CDR2 is YENEEA. CDR3 length equals 16 residues.